This TCR beta chain was identified during a study of blood T cell repertoires in COVID-19. Study overall: Acute and convalescent COVID-19 specimens originated in the United States, Italy and Spain.

V was shortened by 6 bases and J by 4 bases, with 18 bases between the two germline ends. The V gene's germline CDR1 is ENHRY and CDR2 SYGVKD. CDR3 length equals 15 residues. Recruitment covered 25 or so US areas and drew participants whose ages spanned about 18 to 90 years. TCRdb keeps only in-frame clones here, not all; method: immunoSEQ multiplex PCR. The table shows under 250,000 clones, with 75% to 90% occurring only once. The receptor comes from a woman younger than 30 in a cohort exposed to, infected with or recovered from COVID-19 (not recorded which). The chain links TRBV10-3 to TRBJ1-1; a weak D match, TRBD1 (5 bases). Material for sequencing was PBMCs or T cells enriched from blood (not recorded which). The CDR3 protein is CAIRRWGETGTEAFF. CDR3 DNA: TGTGCCATCAGGAGATGGGGGGAAACCGGCACTGAAGCTTTCTTT.